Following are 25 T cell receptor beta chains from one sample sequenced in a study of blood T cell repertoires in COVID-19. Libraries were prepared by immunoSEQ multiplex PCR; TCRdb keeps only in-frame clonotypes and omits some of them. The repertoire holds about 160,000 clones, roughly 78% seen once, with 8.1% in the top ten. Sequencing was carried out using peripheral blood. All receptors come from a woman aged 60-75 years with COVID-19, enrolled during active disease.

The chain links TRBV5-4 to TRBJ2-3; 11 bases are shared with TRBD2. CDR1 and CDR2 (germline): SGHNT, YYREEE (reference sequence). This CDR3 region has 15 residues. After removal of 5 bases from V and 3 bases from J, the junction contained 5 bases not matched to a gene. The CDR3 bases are TGTGCCAGCAGTCTTAGCGGGGGGGGGACAGATACGCAGTATTTT. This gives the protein CASSLSGGGTDTQYF.

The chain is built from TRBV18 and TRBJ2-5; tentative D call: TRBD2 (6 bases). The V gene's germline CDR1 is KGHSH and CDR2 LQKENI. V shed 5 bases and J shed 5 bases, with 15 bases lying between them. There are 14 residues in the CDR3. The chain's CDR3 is CASSSGYSGETQYF. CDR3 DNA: TGTGCCAGCTCAAGCGGGTACAGCGGGGAGACCCAGTACTTC. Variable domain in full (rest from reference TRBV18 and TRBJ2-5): NAGVMQNPRHLVRRRGQEARLRCSPMKGHSHVYWYRQLPEEGLKFMVYLQKENIIDESGMPKERFSAEFPKEGPSILRIQQVVRGDSAAYFCASSSGYSGETQYFGPGTRLLVL.

The CDR3 DNA reads TGTGCCAGCAGCCAAGTGGCTCGCTACGAGCAGTACGTC. This translates into CASSQVARYEQYV. This sequence joins TRBV3-1 (or the pseudogene TRBV3-2) and TRBJ2-7; D gene unclear. The CDR3 length is 13 residues. In germline, CDR1 is LGHDT, CDR2 YNNKEL (reference sequence). The ends were cut back, 1 base at V and 3 bases at J, with 7 bases in the middle.

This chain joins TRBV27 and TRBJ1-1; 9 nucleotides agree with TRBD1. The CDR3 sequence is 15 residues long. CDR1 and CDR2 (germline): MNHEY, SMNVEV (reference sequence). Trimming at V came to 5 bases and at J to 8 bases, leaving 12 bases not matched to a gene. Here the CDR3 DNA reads TGTGCCAGCAGTCTGCGACAGGGGGGCTATTCCGAAGCTTTCTTT. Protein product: CASSLRQGGYSEAFF.

CDR3 in amino acids: CASSGSNRYNEQFF. CDR3 bases: TGTGCCAGCTCCGGGTCGAACCGGTACAATGAGCAGTTCTTC. The chain uses TRBV18 and TRBJ2-1; the D is unclear. The CDR3 totals 14 residues. Trimming pared 6 bases from V and 4 bases from J, leaving 13 bases between. CDR1 and CDR2 (germline): KGHSH, LQKENI. Together with reference TRBV18 and TRBJ2-1, the CDR3 gives the full variable domain: NAGVMQNPRHLVRRRGQEARLRCSPMKGHSHVYWYRQLPEEGLKFMVYLQKENIIDESGMPKERFSAEFPKEGPSILRIQQVVRGDSAAYFCASSGSNRYNEQFFGPGTRLTVL.

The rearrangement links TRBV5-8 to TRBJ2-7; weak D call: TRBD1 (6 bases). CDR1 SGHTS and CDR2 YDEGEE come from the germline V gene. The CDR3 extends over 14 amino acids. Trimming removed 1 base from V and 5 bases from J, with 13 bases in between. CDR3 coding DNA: TGTGCCAGCAGCTTGTTCACAGGGACCGACGAGCAGTACTTC. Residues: CASSLFTGTDEQYF.

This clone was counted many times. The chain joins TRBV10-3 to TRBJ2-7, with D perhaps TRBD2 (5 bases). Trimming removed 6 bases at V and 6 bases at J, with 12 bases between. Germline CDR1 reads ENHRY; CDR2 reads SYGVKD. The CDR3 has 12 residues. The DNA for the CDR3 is TGTGCCATCAGGGCGGATGAGGGCGAGCAGTACTTC. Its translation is CAIRADEGEQYF.

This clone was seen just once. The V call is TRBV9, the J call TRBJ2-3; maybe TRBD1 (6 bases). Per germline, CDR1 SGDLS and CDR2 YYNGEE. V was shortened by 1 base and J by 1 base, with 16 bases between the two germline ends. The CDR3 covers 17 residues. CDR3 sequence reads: CASSVNLQGSGTDTQYF. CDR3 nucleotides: TGTGCCAGCAGCGTAAATCTACAGGGATCAGGCACAGATACGCAGTATTTT.

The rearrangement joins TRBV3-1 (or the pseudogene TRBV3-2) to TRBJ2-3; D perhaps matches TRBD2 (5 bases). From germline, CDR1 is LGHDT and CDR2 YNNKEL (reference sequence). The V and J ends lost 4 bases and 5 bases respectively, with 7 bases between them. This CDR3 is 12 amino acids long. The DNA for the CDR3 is TGTGCCAGCAGCCTACGGGGAGATACGCAGTATTTT. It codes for CASSLRGDTQYF.

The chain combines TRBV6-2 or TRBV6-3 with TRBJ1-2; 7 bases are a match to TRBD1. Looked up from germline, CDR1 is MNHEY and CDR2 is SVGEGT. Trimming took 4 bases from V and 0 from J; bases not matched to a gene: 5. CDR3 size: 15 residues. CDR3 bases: TGTGCCAGCAGTTTGCCGGGACAGACTAACTATGGCTACACCTTC. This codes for CASSLPGQTNYGYTF.

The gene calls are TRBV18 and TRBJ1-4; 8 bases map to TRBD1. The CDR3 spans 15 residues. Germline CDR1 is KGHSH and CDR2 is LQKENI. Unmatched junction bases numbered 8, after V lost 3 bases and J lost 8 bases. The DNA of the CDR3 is TGTGCCAGCTCACCCCGGACAGGGCCGATCGAAAAACTGTTTTTT. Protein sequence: CASSPRTGPIEKLFF.

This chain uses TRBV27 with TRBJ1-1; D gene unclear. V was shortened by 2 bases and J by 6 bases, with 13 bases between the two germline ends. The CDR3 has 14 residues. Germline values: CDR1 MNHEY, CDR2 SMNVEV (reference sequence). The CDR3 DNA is TGTGCCAGCAGTTTAAAACGGGGTAGCGCTGAAGCTTTCTTT. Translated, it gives CASSLKRGSAEAFF.

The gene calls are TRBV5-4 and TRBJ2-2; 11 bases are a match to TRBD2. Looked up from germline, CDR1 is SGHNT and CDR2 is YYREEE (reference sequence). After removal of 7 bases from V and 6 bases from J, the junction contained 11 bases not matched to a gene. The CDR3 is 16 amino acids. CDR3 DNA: TGTGCCAGCTCCTCCACCACTAGCGGGAGAGCCGGGGAGCTGTTTTTT. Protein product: CASSSTTSGRAGELFF.

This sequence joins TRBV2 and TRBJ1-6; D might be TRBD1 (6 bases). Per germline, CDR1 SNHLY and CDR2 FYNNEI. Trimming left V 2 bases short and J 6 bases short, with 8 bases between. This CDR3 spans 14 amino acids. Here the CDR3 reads CASSEQGINSPLHF. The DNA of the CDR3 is TGTGCCAGCAGTGAACAGGGGATTAATTCACCCCTCCACTTT.

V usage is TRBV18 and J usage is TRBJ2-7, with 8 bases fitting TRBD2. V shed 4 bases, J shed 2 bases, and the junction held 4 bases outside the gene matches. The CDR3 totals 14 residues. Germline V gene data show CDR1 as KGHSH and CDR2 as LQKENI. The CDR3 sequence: CASSRPGGAYEQYF. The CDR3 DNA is TGTGCCAGCTCACGCCCCGGGGGGGCCTACGAGCAGTACTTC.

CDR3 bases: TGTGCCAGTAGTATCCGACAGGGGCTTCAAAATGGCTACACCTTC. Translation: CASSIRQGLQNGYTF. The V call is TRBV19, the J call TRBJ1-2, with 8 bases identical to TRBD1. Germline lookup yields CDR1 LNHDA and CDR2 SQIVND (reference sequence). V lost 3 bases, J lost 6 bases, and 9 bases stayed unmatched. The CDR3 runs to 15 residues.

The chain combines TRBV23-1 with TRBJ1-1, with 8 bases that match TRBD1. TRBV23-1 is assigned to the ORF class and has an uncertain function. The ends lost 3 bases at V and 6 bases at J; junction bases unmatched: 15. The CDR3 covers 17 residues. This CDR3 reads CASSHDMKTGAGAEAFF. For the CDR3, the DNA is TGCGCCAGCAGTCATGACATGAAGACAGGGGCGGGGGCTGAAGCTTTCTTT.

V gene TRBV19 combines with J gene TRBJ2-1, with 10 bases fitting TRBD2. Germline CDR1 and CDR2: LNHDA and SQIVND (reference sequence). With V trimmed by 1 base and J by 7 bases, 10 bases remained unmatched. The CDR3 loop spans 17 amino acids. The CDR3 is CASSIVPLAGVGNEQFF. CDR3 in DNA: TGTGCCAGTAGTATAGTGCCCCTAGCGGGAGTGGGGAATGAGCAGTTCTTC.

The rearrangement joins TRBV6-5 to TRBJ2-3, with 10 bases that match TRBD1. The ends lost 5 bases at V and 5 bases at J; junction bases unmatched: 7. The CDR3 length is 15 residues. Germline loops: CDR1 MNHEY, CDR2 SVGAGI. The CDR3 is CASSRDRGRIDTQYF. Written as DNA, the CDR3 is TGTGCCAGCAGTCGAGACAGGGGGCGAATAGATACGCAGTATTTT.

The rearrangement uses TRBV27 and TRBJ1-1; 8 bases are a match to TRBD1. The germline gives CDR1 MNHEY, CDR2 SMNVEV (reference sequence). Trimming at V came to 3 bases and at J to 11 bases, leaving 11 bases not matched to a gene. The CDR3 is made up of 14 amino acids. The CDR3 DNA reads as TGTGCCAGCAGTTTTAAGCAGGGGGCGCTTACTGCTTTCTTT. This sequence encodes CASSFKQGALTAFF.

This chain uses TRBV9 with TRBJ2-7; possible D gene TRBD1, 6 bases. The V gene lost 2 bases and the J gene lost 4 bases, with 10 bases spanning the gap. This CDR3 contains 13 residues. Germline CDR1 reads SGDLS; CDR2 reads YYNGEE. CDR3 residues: CASSVAQGYEQYF. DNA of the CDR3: TGTGCCAGCAGCGTCGCACAGGGATACGAGCAGTACTTC.

The CDR3 protein is CATSGGLAGLQETQYF. The CDR3 DNA follows: TGTGCCACCAGCGGGGGACTAGCGGGCTTACAAGAGACCCAGTACTTC. The chain links TRBV15 to TRBJ2-5; 12 bases agree with TRBD2. Per germline, CDR1 LNHNV and CDR2 YYDKDF (reference sequence). The ends lost 5 bases at V and 2 bases at J; junction bases unmatched: 6. CDR3 length: 16 residues.

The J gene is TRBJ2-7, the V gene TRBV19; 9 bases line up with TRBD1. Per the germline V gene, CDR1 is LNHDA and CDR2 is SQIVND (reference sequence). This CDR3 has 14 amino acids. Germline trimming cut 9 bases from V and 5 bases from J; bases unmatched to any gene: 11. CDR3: CASAAGTGSDEQYF. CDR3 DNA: TGTGCCAGCGCAGCCGGGACAGGGTCGGACGAGCAGTACTTC. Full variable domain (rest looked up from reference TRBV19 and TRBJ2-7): DGGITQSPKYLFRKEGQNVTLSCEQNLNHDAMYWYRQDPGQGLRLIYYSQIVNDFQKGDIAEGYSVSREKKESFPLTVTSAQKNPTAFYLCASAAGTGSDEQYFGPGTRLTVT.

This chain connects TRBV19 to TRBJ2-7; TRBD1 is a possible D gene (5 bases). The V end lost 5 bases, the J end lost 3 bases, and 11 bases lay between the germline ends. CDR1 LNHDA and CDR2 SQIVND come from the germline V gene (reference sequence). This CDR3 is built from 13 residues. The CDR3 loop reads CASSPRASYEQYF. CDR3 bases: TGTGCCAGTAGTCCCAGGGCCAGCTACGAGCAGTACTTC.

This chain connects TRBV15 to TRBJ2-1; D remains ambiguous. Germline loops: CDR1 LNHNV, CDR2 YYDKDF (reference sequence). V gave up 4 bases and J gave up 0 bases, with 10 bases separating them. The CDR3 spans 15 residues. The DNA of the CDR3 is TGTGCCACCAGCACCAACCCGAGCTCCTACAATGAGCAGTTCTTC. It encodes CATSTNPSSYNEQFF.